This is a list of T cell receptor beta chains from one sample in a study of T cell responses to AZD1222 COVID-19 vaccine. Only in-frame clones appear in the TCRdb table, and some are missing; sequencing was by immunoSEQ multiplex PCR. Among tens of thousands of clones, over 60% were seen once, and the ten largest hold around 10%. Here the sequenced sample was peripheral blood, taken on day 0 of AZD1222 vaccination. The receptors stem from an adult in good health. Both conserved end residues are part of each CDR3. A D gene is named only where the DNA matches it firmly. Where a row states a size, it is once, few, many or the class of an expanded clone; other rows omit it.

CDR3nt	CDR3aa	abundance	v_gene	d_gene	j_gene
TGCGCCAGCAGCTTGGGGACAGGGGGCACCAATCAGCCCCAGCATTTT	CASSLGTGGTNQPQHF	.	TRBV5-1	TRBD1	TRBJ1-5
TGTGCCAGCAGCGAAGCCGGGACACCAACCTACGAGCAGTACTTC	CASSEAGTPTYEQYF	.	TRBV5-5	.	TRBJ2-7
TGTGCCAGCTCATCGGGACAGGAAGAGACCCAGTACTTC	CASSSGQEETQYF	.	TRBV18	TRBD1	TRBJ2-5
TGTGCCAGCAGCCCAACTCCCCTCGACAGGGGTCGCAATCCCTCTGGAAACACCATATATTTT	CASSPTPLDRGRNPSGNTIYF	.	TRBV28	TRBD1	TRBJ1-3
TGTGCCAGTAGTCAAACTAGCGGGGTCTACAATGAGCAGTTCTTC	CASSQTSGVYNEQFF	.	TRBV19	TRBD2	TRBJ2-1
TGTGCCAGCAGTTATGTCGGGGAGCTGTTTTTT	CASSYVGELFF	.	TRBV6-5	.	TRBJ2-2
TGTGCCAGCAGCTTAGGCAACCATCAGCCCCAGCATTTT	CASSLGNHQPQHF	once	TRBV13	.	TRBJ1-5
TGTGCCAGCAAACCAGGGGCCGACCTATACCAAGAGACCCAGTACTTC	CASKPGADLYQETQYF	.	TRBV27	.	TRBJ2-5
TGTGCCAGTTCAGATCCCAGGGGGCCCAACTATGGCTACACCTTC	CASSDPRGPNYGYTF	.	TRBV3-1/TRBV3-2	TRBD1	TRBJ1-2
TGTGCCAGCAGCACCGAGGGGGATCAGCCCCAGCATTTT	CASSTEGDQPQHF	once	TRBV5-6	.	TRBJ1-5
TGTGCCAGCAGCCAAGTAGATTGGCAGGGGATGGAACGTACTGAAGCTTTCTTT	CASSQVDWQGMERTEAFF	.	TRBV14	.	TRBJ1-1
TGTGCCAGCAGCCAATCCCGCGCCTACGAGCAGTACTTC	CASSQSRAYEQYF	.	TRBV3-1/TRBV3-2	.	TRBJ2-7
TGTGCCAGCAGCTTAGCGGCGGGGACAAAAGAGACCCAGTACTTC	CASSLAAGTKETQYF	.	TRBV7-2	.	TRBJ2-5
TGCGCCAGCAGCGCGGGGACACTCGCTAGCACAGATACGCAGTATTTT	CASSAGTLASTDTQYF	.	TRBV4-3	.	TRBJ2-3
TGTGCCAGCAGTTTACTATCCAGCTACAATGAGCAGTTCTTC	CASSLLSSYNEQFF	.	TRBV28	.	TRBJ2-1
TGTGCTAGCAGCTTAGAGGGTAGCGGGGGCCTACAAGAGACCCAGTACTTC	CASSLEGSGGLQETQYF	.	TRBV7-7	TRBD2	TRBJ2-5
TGTGCCAGCACCGGGGACTCGGAAGAGCAGTACTTC	CASTGDSEEQYF	.	TRBV12-3/TRBV12-4	.	TRBJ2-7
TGTGCCAGTAGTACCGCAGGGATTTTGGCTTCACCCCTCCACTTT	CASSTAGILASPLHF	.	TRBV19	.	TRBJ1-6
TGTGCCAGCAGATCTAGCGGGGGTCTTAATTCACCCCTCCACTTT	CASRSSGGLNSPLHF	.	TRBV5-4	.	TRBJ1-6
TGCGCCAGCAGCCAAGTTTCGACAGGGTACTCTGGAAACACCATATATTTT	CASSQVSTGYSGNTIYF	.	TRBV4-1	TRBD1	TRBJ1-3
TGTGCCATCATGAGACACATGAACACTGAAGCTTTCTTT	CAIMRHMNTEAFF	.	TRBV10-3	.	TRBJ1-1
TGTGCCAGCAGCTTAATGGGGGGGCGTTCAGATACGCAGTATTTT	CASSLMGGRSDTQYF	few	TRBV11-2	.	TRBJ2-3
TGCGCCAGCAGCCAAGAAAACAGGATGAACACTGAAGCTTTCTTT	CASSQENRMNTEAFF	.	TRBV4-3	.	TRBJ1-1
TGTGCCAGCAGCCAAGTATCCAGCCCTAGCGGCACCGGGGAGCTGTTTTTT	CASSQVSSPSGTGELFF	.	TRBV3-1/TRBV3-2	TRBD2	TRBJ2-2
TGTGCCATCAGTGCGGGACCGATGTTAAATTCACCCCTCCACTTT	CAISAGPMLNSPLHF	.	TRBV10-3	.	TRBJ1-6
TGTGCCAGCAGCCAAAGGTCCAGCTCTGGAAACACCATATATTTT	CASSQRSSSGNTIYF	once	TRBV3-1/TRBV3-2	.	TRBJ1-3
TGTGCCAGCAGCCAAAGCGGTCTAGCTCTTGCCAAAAACATTCAGTACTTC	CASSQSGLALAKNIQYF	.	TRBV3-1/TRBV3-2	.	TRBJ2-4
TGTGCCAGTGGCAGGGACCTGGGACCCTACGAGCAGTACTTC	CASGRDLGPYEQYF	.	TRBV6-5	.	TRBJ2-7
TGTGCCAGCAGCGTAGGTTCACCTAACTATGGCTACACCTTC	CASSVGSPNYGYTF	.	TRBV9	.	TRBJ1-2
TGCAGTGCTAGTTTGGGGACAGCGCAAGAGACCCAGTACTTC	CSASLGTAQETQYF	.	TRBV20-1	TRBD1	TRBJ2-5
TGTGCCAGCAGGCTTACTTTGAACACTGAAGCTTTCTTT	CASRLTLNTEAFF	.	TRBV6-5	.	TRBJ1-1
TGTGCCAGCACCTCCCAATCCGGGACTTACACAGATACGCAGTATTTT	CASTSQSGTYTDTQYF	.	TRBV3-1/TRBV3-2	.	TRBJ2-3
TGTGCCAGCAGCAAGGACAGTATAGGCATTCAGTACTTC	CASSKDSIGIQYF	.	TRBV7-3	.	TRBJ2-4
TGTGCCAGCAGTTCGAAGACCGTAGGAGCAGGAGATGAGCAGTTCTTC	CASSSKTVGAGDEQFF	.	TRBV6-5	.	TRBJ2-1
TGTGCCACCAGTGATTTGTTGGGGGGGAACACAGATACGCAGTATTTT	CATSDLLGGNTDTQYF	few	TRBV24-1	TRBD2	TRBJ2-3
TGTGCCAGCTCATCGGGACAGAACACTGAAGCTTTCTTT	CASSSGQNTEAFF	.	TRBV18	.	TRBJ1-1
TGTGCCAGCTCAGTCGGGGGGCCAGGTAACGAGCAGTTCTTC	CASSVGGPGNEQFF	.	TRBV18	.	TRBJ2-1
TGTGCCAGCAGCCAAGATTCCTTGGGGCTGAACTATGGCTACACCTTC	CASSQDSLGLNYGYTF	.	TRBV3-1/TRBV3-2	.	TRBJ1-2
TGTGCCAGCAGAATAGGGGGAGGAGGCACAGATACGCAGTATTTT	CASRIGGGGTDTQYF	.	TRBV5-6	.	TRBJ2-3
TGCAGTGCTAGTGGGAATACGCAGTATTTT	CSASGNTQYF	.	TRBV20-1	.	TRBJ2-3
TGTGCCAGTAGTTCCCAAGGGGTGACCGGGGAGCTGTTTTTT	CASSSQGVTGELFF	.	TRBV19	.	TRBJ2-2
TGTGCCAGCAGCTCAGGGGGGGGCATTCAACGTAACTATGGCTACACCTTC	CASSSGGGIQRNYGYTF	.	TRBV11-2	TRBD1	TRBJ1-2
TGTGCCAGCAGCCAAAGGCTGGCGGGGGCGGAGACCCAGTACTTC	CASSQRLAGAETQYF	.	TRBV14	.	TRBJ2-5
TGTGCCAGCAGCCTCCGAGGGGGTATAACTGAAGCTTTCTTT	CASSLRGGITEAFF	few	TRBV6-5	.	TRBJ1-1
TGTGCCAGCTCACCCCAGGGGGATACGCAGTATTTT	CASSPQGDTQYF	.	TRBV18	.	TRBJ2-3
TGTGCCTGGAGCGGGGGGGCCTCGGTATACGAGCAGTACTTC	CAWSGGASVYEQYF	few	TRBV30	TRBD2	TRBJ2-7
TGTGCCAGCAGTGACGAGGGGTGGGTCGAGAATTCACCCCTCCACTTT	CASSDEGWVENSPLHF	.	TRBV6-4	.	TRBJ1-6
TGTGCCAGCAGCTTGGTGGGACTAGGTAGTTGGGATACGCAGTATTTT	CASSLVGLGSWDTQYF	.	TRBV5-4	TRBD2	TRBJ2-3
TGTGCCATCAGTGAGTCGGGAGCGGGGGGGCCCGATACGCAGTATTTT	CAISESGAGGPDTQYF	.	TRBV10-3	TRBD2	TRBJ2-3
TGTGCCAGCAGCTCGACACGACTAGCGGGGCTACAGTTCTTC	CASSSTRLAGLQFF	once	TRBV7-2	TRBD2	TRBJ2-1
TGTGCCAGCAGTAATCCTGTGATAGGGGGTACTGAAGCTTTCTTT	CASSNPVIGGTEAFF	.	TRBV2	.	TRBJ1-1
TGTGCCAGCTCACCGGGACAGGGCATCTATGGCTACACCTTC	CASSPGQGIYGYTF	.	TRBV18	TRBD1	TRBJ1-2
TGTGCCAGCTCACCGGACAGGGCTATGACCTATGGCTACACCTTC	CASSPDRAMTYGYTF	.	TRBV18	TRBD1	TRBJ1-2
TGCGCCAGCAGCCAAGTGGGCCTGTTGGTGGACAGGGGGACGAGGCAGCCCCAGCATTTT	CASSQVGLLVDRGTRQPQHF	once	TRBV4-1	TRBD1	TRBJ1-5
TGTGCCTGGAGTGTACTGGGTAGCGGGGGACCCCAAGAGACCCAGTACTTC	CAWSVLGSGGPQETQYF	.	TRBV30	TRBD2	TRBJ2-5